These 23 T cell receptor beta chains share one sample of origin, sequenced in a study of blood T cell repertoires in COVID-19 (dated by TCRdb to the early 2020s). Library construction relied on the immunoSEQ multiplex PCR assay. This is the immuneACCESS table as TCRdb keeps it, with only in-frame sequences that have V and J called. A part of the clones is gone; compared with another copy, unresolved V genes explain less than half, and the rest is unexplained. This sample holds more than 200,000 clones; around 84% were observed only once. The ten biggest clones cover about 10% of the sample. Sample: peripheral blood. These receptors were obtained from a woman of 80 years or more with COVID-19, enrolled during active disease.

This rearrangement joins TRBV24-1 to TRBJ2-1, with D possibly being TRBD1 (6 bases). This CDR3 has 17 amino acids. Trimming removed 3 bases from V and 7 bases from J, with 21 bases in between. Germline V gene lookup returns CDR1 KGHDR and CDR2 SFDVKD. The chain's CDR3 is CATSDPGTTNARNEQFF. CDR3 DNA: TGTGCCACCAGTGATCCCGGGACAACCAACGCGAGGAATGAGCAGTTCTTC.

The CDR3 protein is CAISRQGLGNSPLHF. In DNA form, the CDR3 reads TGTGCCATCAGTCGACAAGGACTGGGAAATTCACCCCTCCACTTT. The rearrangement joins TRBV10-3 to TRBJ1-6, with no clear D. Per the germline V gene, CDR1 is ENHRY and CDR2 is SYGVKD. With 5 bases removed from V and 7 bases from J, the gap between germline ends came to 15 bases. There are 15 residues in the CDR3.

This chain links TRBV5-4 with TRBJ1-6; 8 bases are a match to TRBD1. This CDR3 region has 17 residues. Trimming removed 5 bases from V and 8 bases from J; junction bases left unmatched: 15. Germline loops: CDR1 SGHNT, CDR2 YYREEE (reference sequence). CDR3 DNA: TGTGCCAGCAGGCCGTCATGGGGTGGGACAGGAGATTCACCCCTCCACTTT. Protein product: CASRPSWGGTGDSPLHF.

The chain carries TRBV5-4 and TRBJ2-5; 12 bases are a match to TRBD2. CDR1 is SGHNT, CDR2 YYREEE, per germline (reference sequence). CDR3 length: 17 residues. The V segment lost 4 bases and the J segment 1 base; nucleotides outside the gene matches: 8. The CDR3 nucleotides are TGTGCCAGCAGCCGAGGACTAGCGGGGACCATCCAAGAGACCCAGTACTTC. Its translation: CASSRGLAGTIQETQYF.

Here the CDR3 DNA reads TGTGCCTGGAGTCCCGGAGGGAACACTGAAGCTTTCTTT. This sequence encodes CAWSPGGNTEAFF. The chain joins TRBV30 to TRBJ1-1; D not resolved. V shed 2 bases and J shed 1 base, with 8 bases lying between them. The CDR3 consists of 13 residues. Germline CDR1 GTSNPN, CDR2 SVGIG (reference sequence).

The V call is TRBV12-3 or TRBV12-4, the J call TRBJ2-5; 9 bases match TRBD1. There are 13 residues in the CDR3. V dropped 6 bases and J dropped 4; count of bases not matched to a gene: 3. For the CDR3, the DNA is TGTGCCAGCAGCCTGGGACAGGGAGAGACCCAGTACTTC. Protein: CASSLGQGETQYF.

The CDR3 protein is CASSSFGTLSGYTF. CDR3 coding DNA: TGTGCCAGCAGCTCGTTCGGGACACTCTCTGGCTACACCTTC. The V call is TRBV5-4, the J call TRBJ1-2, with D possibly TRBD1 on 6 matching bases. The CDR3 is made up of 14 amino acids. V gave up 3 bases and J gave up 7 bases, with 16 bases separating them. Per the germline V gene, CDR1 is SGHNT and CDR2 is YYREEE (reference sequence).

The chain employs TRBV7-8 and TRBJ2-5; TRBD2 agrees at 7 bases. This CDR3 is 16 amino acids long. From germline, CDR1 is SGHVS and CDR2 FQNEAQ. Trimming took 4 bases from V and 5 from J; bases not matched to a gene: 13. The CDR3 sequence is CASSYLTSSRGETQYF. CDR3 DNA sequence: TGTGCCAGCAGCTACTTGACTAGCTCCCGTGGGGAGACCCAGTACTTC.

V gene TRBV28 combines with J gene TRBJ2-6; a weak D match, TRBD1 (5 bases). The germline CDR1 and CDR2 sequences are MDHEN and SYDVKM. Between the trimmed V and J ends, which lost 4 bases and 0 bases, there was a span of 13 bases. The CDR3 length is 17 residues. Written as DNA, the CDR3 is TGTGCCAGCAGTTCTGCCCGTCAGGGCTCTGGGGCCAACGTCCTGACTTTC. Encoded protein: CASSSARQGSGANVLTF.

This clone was seen only a few times. V and J are TRBV10-1 and TRBJ1-5; 7 bases agree with TRBD1. The CDR3 covers 16 residues. With 5 bases clipped from V and 2 bases from J, the junction kept 9 bases outside the gene matches. CDR1 is WNHNN, CDR2 SYGVQD, per germline (reference sequence). CDR3 nucleotides: TGCGCCAGCAGTTATACAGGGGAGTCTGGCAATCAGCCCCAGCATTTT. Translation gives CASSYTGESGNQPQHF.

The CDR3 sequence is CASTKPGTSSGELFF. CDR3 in DNA: TGTGCCAGCACCAAGCCAGGGACATCGAGTGGGGAGCTGTTTTTT. The rearrangement links TRBV6-6 to TRBJ2-2, with D tentatively TRBD1 (6 bases). V shed 7 bases and J shed 8 bases, with 20 bases lying between them. The germline gives CDR1 MNHNY, CDR2 SVGAGI (reference sequence). This CDR3 is built from 15 residues.

The chain joins TRBV19 to TRBJ1-1, with D perhaps matching TRBD1 (5 bases). CDR1 is LNHDA, CDR2 SQIVND, per germline (reference sequence). Trimming took off 7 bases at V and 4 bases at J, with 10 bases between the two ends. The CDR3 extends over 12 amino acids. The CDR3 nucleotides read TGTGCCAGTACCGCTAGGGGCACTGAAGCTTTCTTT. This translates into CASTARGTEAFF.

The chain carries TRBV2 and TRBJ2-7; D might be TRBD2 (5 bases). V lost 8 bases, J lost 4 bases, and 18 bases lay in between. Germline assignment: CDR1 SNHLY and CDR2 FYNNEI. The CDR3 contains 14 residues. In nucleotides, the CDR3 is TGTGCCAGCGGTCGGGAAGAGGCCCTTTACGAGCAGTACTTC. Its protein product is CASGREEALYEQYF.

The chain recombines TRBV7-9 with TRBJ2-7; the D gene is possibly TRBD1 (6 bases). Germline CDR1 is SEHNR and CDR2 is FQNEAQ (reference sequence). Trimming pared 5 bases from V and 0 bases from J, leaving 14 bases between. The CDR3 totals 15 residues. The CDR3 DNA reads as TGTGCCAGCAGCCCTAGCAGGGGTGGCTCCTACGAGCAGTACTTC. This sequence encodes CASSPSRGGSYEQYF. The full variable domain, its missing parts supplied by reference TRBV7-9 and TRBJ2-7, is DTGVSQNPRHKITKRGQNVTFRCDPISEHNRLYWYRQTLGQGPEFLTYFQNEAQLEKSRLLSDRFSAERPKGSFSTLEIQRTEQGDSAMYLCASSPSRGGSYEQYFGPGTRLTVT.

The rearrangement uses TRBV6-5 and TRBJ2-5; tentative D call: TRBD2 (6 bases). Trimming took 5 bases from V and 7 from J, leaving 14 bases between them. The CDR3 has 13 amino acids. Germline values: CDR1 MNHEY, CDR2 SVGAGI. CDR3 region: CASSLLEGGTQYF. The CDR3 nucleotides read TGTGCCAGCAGTCTACTAGAGGGAGGGACCCAGTACTTC.

This clone was seen only a few times. V is TRBV10-1 and J is TRBJ1-6; D gene ambiguous. Germline assignment: CDR1 WNHNN and CDR2 SYGVQD (reference sequence). The CDR3 totals 12 residues. Between the trimmed V and J ends, which lost 0 bases and 12 bases, there was a span of 6 bases. CDR3 in amino acids: CASSESELPLHF. The CDR3 bases are TGCGCCAGCAGTGAGTCGGAGCTACCCCTCCACTTT.

This clone was observed a single time. The chain recombines TRBV7-2 with TRBJ2-7; 9 nucleotides line up with TRBD2. V lost 6 bases and J lost 6; bases outside the gene matches: 9. This CDR3 is built from 14 residues. Per the germline V gene, CDR1 is SGHTA and CDR2 is FQGNSA. The CDR3, as DNA: TGTGCCAGCAGTCCAGGGCTAGCGGGGTCCGAGCAGTACTTC. Residues: CASSPGLAGSEQYF.

This clone was counted between two and nine times. Other nucleotide sequences in the sample specify the same CDR3. This rearrangement joins TRBV7-9 to TRBJ2-2; D is ambiguous. The CDR3 sequence is 14 residues long. Germline-derived CDR1 and CDR2 are SEHNR and FQNEAQ (reference sequence). The V gene lost 2 bases and the J gene lost 1 base, with 5 bases spanning the gap. The CDR3 region has the DNA TGTGCCAGCAGCTTATCAGTGAACACCGGGGAGCTGTTTTTT. It codes for CASSLSVNTGELFF.

This clone was detected once. The chain combines TRBV10-3 with TRBJ2-7; no clear D gene. With 2 bases removed from V and 6 bases from J, the gap between germline ends came to 11 bases. Germline CDR1 reads ENHRY; CDR2 reads SYGVKD. This CDR3 has 13 amino acids. This CDR3 is CAISETNSVEQYV. DNA of the CDR3: TGTGCCATCAGTGAGACTAACTCGGTCGAGCAGTACGTC.

The rearrangement joins TRBV4-1 to TRBJ2-7, with 8 bases matching TRBD1. Trimming cost V 4 bases and J 4 bases; bases outside gene matches: 6. This CDR3 contains 14 residues. Per the germline V gene, CDR1 is MGHRA and CDR2 is YSYEKL. CDR3 coding DNA: TGCGCCAGCAGCCTTCAGGGGGCGCCGTACGAGCAGTACTTC. Translated: CASSLQGAPYEQYF.

CDR3 bases: TGTGCCAGCAGCTTAGAGGGCAGGAACACTGAAGCTTTCTTT. Translated, it gives CASSLEGRNTEAFF. The genes are TRBV11-2 and TRBJ1-1; D is ambiguous. The germline CDR1 and CDR2 sequences are SGHAT and FQNNGV. Trimming removed 0 bases from V and 1 base from J, with 6 bases in between. This CDR3 is built from 14 residues.

This sequence joins TRBV28 and TRBJ1-1; the D gene is possibly TRBD1 (5 bases). CDR1 is MDHEN, CDR2 SYDVKM, per germline. The CDR3 runs to 14 residues. V lost 5 bases and J lost 5, with 15 bases in between. This CDR3 is CASSLRGGRTEAFF. The DNA for the CDR3 is TGTGCCAGCAGTCTCCGGGGGGGACGTACTGAAGCTTTCTTT.

Regarding this clone: The conserved phenylalanine or tryptophan normally closing the CDR3 is absent here, so this likely arose from a read error. No DNA is shown, since the ends of the CDR3 on it are uncertain; the CDR3 is the one TCRdb lists. CDR3 residues: CASSDGDSETL. This chain connects TRBV6-1 to TRBJ1-5. Including both end residues, the CDR3 is 11 amino acids long. Germline-derived CDR1 and CDR2 are MNHNS and SASEGT.